This T cell receptor (beta chain) stems from a study of cytomegalovirus exposure and HLA in healthy donors. Overall study findings and caveats: Later, an analysis found that common viral pathogens appeared to be linked with several of the most significant clusters. Rates of TCR association differed by HLA locus in a later analysis, with DRB1 highest and HLA-C lowest. Certain indistinguishable V segments, among them TRBV6-2 and TRBV6-3, were excluded. Altogether, around 160 TCR beta chains were recorded as cytomegalovirus-associated.

The PCR ran on 60 Vbeta and 13 Jbeta primers. Measured with immunoSEQ multiplex PCR; TCRdb has only the in-frame clones, and not every one. The sample lists about 87,000 clones, over 65% occurring once. Germline V CDR1 and CDR2: SGHDT, YYEEEE. The CDR3 spans 16 residues. V shed 1 base, J shed 4 bases, and the junction held 5 bases outside the gene matches. A remark on this clone: Its specificity is unknown.

J is TRBJ1-4 and V is TRBV5-6; 9 bases agree with TRBD1. Sequences were obtained from PBMCs. This clonotype originated in a man aged 30-40 years in good health and CMV-seropositive. CDR3 amino acids: CASSLFAGQGNEKLFF. The CDR3, as DNA: TGTGCCAGCAGCTTGTTTGCGGGACAGGGTAATGAAAAACTGTTTTTT.